This TCR beta chain derives from a study of early T cells in non-severe SARS-CoV-2 infection (dated by TCRdb to the early 2020s). Concerning the study at large: Bulk RNA from unsorted whole blood was used for TCR sequencing, so alpha and beta chains could not be paired.

A remark on this clonotype: Its antigen is unknown. Base qualities were left out, and no much larger clone turns up one base away.

V was cut back by 6 bases and J by 8 bases, leaving a gap of 14 bases between them. The CDR3 runs 14 amino acids, cysteine and phenylalanine included. Only the CDR3 region is kept as DNA, spanning 42 bases read in frame from base 1. Sequences SGHAT (CDR1) and FQDESV (CDR2) are obtained from the germline V gene (reference sequence). The protocol used for the library was 5' RACE. TCRdb records NextSeq 500 as the sequencer. In the TCR library protocol, unique molecular identifiers were attached to individual cDNA molecules to correct for PCR bias and sequencing error. Sequencing covered both TCR alpha and beta chains, and within each sample the abundances of alpha and beta sequences were tightly co-correlated. From the authors' description of their analysis: Decombinator V4 was used to annotate the V gene, J gene and CDR3 of the TCR sequences. Expanded TCRs were defined as changing significantly between any two time points under a Poisson model with p below 0.0001. TCR abundances were normalised to the total number of TCRs sequenced in each sample and reported as counts per million. TRAV1-2 paired with TRAJ12, TRAJ20 or TRAJ33 defined MAIT TCRs, while TRAV10 paired with TRAJ18 defined iNKT TCRs. VDJdb, accessed on 1 November 2021, was searched for TCRs annotated for CMV, EBV and SARS-CoV-2, and TCRs annotated for more than one antigen were excluded. Through fastp at Q25 and MiXCR, TCRdb rebuilt clones from the public reads, retaining in-frame beta chains. Entries are consolidated by CDR3 protein sequence, retaining the most common genes and DNA. The V and J calls come from TCRdb's annotation, not from the publication. This sample is represented by roughly 75,000 distinct CDR3 sequences; around 17% of them were singletons. The ten largest clones represent about 3% of the sample.

A case-control design nested within a healthcare worker cohort in London, UK, was used, with weekly nasopharyngeal swab PCR tests and blood sampling performed. Healthcare workers were recruited between 23 and 31 March 2020, during the week of the UK lockdown, and were followed weekly for up to about 15 weeks. Broad study findings and their caveats: Matching against VDJdb was skewed toward anti-spike CD8 responses, likely underestimated virus-specific expansions, and missed private and CD4 specificities.

The clonotype comes from an adult who was a healthcare worker with PCR-confirmed SARS-CoV-2 infection or an uninfected control (not recorded which). Sequencing input: whole blood. Here the chain combines TRBV11-1 and TRBJ1-6; a tentative D call is TRBD1 (5 bases match). The CDR3 protein sequence reads: CASRPEGTYSPLHF. The DNA is as follows: TGTGCCAGCAGACCGGAGGGGACTTATTCACCCCTCCACTTT. Extended through the reference TRBV11-1 and TRBJ1-6 proteins, this CDR3 yields the full variable domain: EAEVAQSPRYKITEKSQAVAFWCDPISGHATLYWYRQILGQGPELLVQFQDESVVDDSQLPKDRFSAERLKGVDSTLKIQPAELGDSAMYLCASRPEGTYSPLHFGNGTRLTVT.